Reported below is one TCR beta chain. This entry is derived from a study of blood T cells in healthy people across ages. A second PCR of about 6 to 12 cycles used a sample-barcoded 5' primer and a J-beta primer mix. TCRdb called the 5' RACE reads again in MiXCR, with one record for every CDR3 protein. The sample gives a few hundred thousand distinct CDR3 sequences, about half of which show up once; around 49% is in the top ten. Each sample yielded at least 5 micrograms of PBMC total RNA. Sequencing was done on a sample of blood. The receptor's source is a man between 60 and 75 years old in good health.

This CDR3 is CASSEWNSFNEKLFF. The CDR3 bases are TGTGCCAGCAGTGAATGGAACAGTTTTAATGAAAAACTGTTTTTT. V usage is TRBV25-1 and J usage is TRBJ1-4; D gene uncertain. V lost 1 base and J lost 4, with 10 bases in between. Germline V gene sequence: CDR1 MGHDK, CDR2 SYGVNS. The CDR3 runs to 15 residues. Full variable domain (rest looked up from reference TRBV25-1 and TRBJ1-4): EADIYQTPRYLVIGTGKKITLECSQTMGHDKMYWYQQDPGMELHLIHYSYGVNSTEKGDLSSESTVSRIRTEHFPLTLESARPSHTSQYLCASSEWNSFNEKLFFGSGTQLSVL.